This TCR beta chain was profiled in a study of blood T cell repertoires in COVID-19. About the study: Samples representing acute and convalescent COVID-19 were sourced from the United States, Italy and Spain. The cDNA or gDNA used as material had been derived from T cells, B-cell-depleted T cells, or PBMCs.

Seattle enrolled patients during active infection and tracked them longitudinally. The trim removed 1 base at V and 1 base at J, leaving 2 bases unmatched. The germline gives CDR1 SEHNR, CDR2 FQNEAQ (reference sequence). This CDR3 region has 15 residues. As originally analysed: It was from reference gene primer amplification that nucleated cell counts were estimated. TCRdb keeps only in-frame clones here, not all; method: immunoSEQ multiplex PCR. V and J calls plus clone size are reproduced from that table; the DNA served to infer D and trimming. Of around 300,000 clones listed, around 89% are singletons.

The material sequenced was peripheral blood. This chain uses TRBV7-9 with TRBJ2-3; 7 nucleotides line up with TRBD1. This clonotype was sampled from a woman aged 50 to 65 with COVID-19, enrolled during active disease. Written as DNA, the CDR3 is TGTGCCAGCAGCTTAGTCACAGGGGGCACAGATACGCAGTATTTT. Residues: CASSLVTGGTDTQYF.